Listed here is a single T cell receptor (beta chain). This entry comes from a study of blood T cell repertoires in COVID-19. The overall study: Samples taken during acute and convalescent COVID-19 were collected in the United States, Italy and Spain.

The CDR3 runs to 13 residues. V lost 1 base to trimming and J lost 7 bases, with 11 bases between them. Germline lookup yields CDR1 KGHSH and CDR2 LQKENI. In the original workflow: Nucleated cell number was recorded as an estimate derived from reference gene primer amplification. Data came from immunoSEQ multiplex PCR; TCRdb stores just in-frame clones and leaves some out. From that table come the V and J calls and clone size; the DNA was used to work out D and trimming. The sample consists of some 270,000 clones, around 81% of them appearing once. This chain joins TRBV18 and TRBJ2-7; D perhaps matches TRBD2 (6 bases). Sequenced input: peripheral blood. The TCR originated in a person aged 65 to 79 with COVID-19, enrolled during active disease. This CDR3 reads CASSPQASGEQYF. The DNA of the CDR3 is TGTGCCAGCTCACCACAGGCAAGCGGGGAGCAGTACTTC.